This T cell receptor beta chain is from a study of CXCR3-negative and CXCR3-positive naive CD8 T cells (dated 2019 in TCRdb). About the study as a whole: In total, approximately 140 million TRB reads were obtained, or roughly 1.5 +/- 0.3 million reads per library. The diversity and physicochemical repertoire analyses included 11 donors pooled from two independent experiments. Naive subsets from about 5 donors and memory cells from 3 donors were included in the TRBV-TRBJ cluster analysis. Study-wide findings and limitations: Because surface CD5, which is linked to self-reactivity in mice, was comparable between the naive subsets, TCR interaction strength was also inferred from the physicochemical properties of TRB CDR3s. Freshly isolated PBMCs were used for most assays because CXCR3 expression partially decreased after cryopreservation. Similar TRBV-TRBJ usage was shown by naive CXCR3-negative and CXCR3-positive cells from the same donor, whereas distinct patterns were shown by memory cells. TRB CDR3s from CXCR3-positive naive cells showed higher hydrophobicity (lower Kidera factor 4), lower energy, and higher strength and volume indices than CXCR3-negative naive cells. Comparably high repertoire diversity was found in both naive subsets, whereas much lower repertoire diversity was found in memory CD8+ T cells.

Concerning this clonotype itself: This receptor's antigen is unknown.

Per the germline V gene, MGHDK is the CDR1 and SYGVNS is the CDR2. Measured from the cysteine to the phenylalanine, the CDR3 is 14 residues long. DNA for this receptor is not on file. Each CD8+ T cell subset was flow-sorted in triplicate, with 300,000 or so cells per subset placed directly into RLT lysis buffer. To keep memory contaminants out, a stringent definition of naive CD8+ T cells was applied: CD45RO-CCR7+CD27+CD95-. Standard density gradient centrifugation was used to isolate peripheral blood mononuclear cells from buffy coats. Naive CXCR3-negative and CXCR3-positive CD8+ T cells were flow-sorted using a FACSAria III. An RNeasy Mini Kit was used to extract total RNA from the sorted cells. Sequencing was performed on a NextSeq 550. The Human TCR Profiling Kit (MiLaboratory) was used to prepare UMI-labeled 5' RACE TRB cDNA libraries. cDNA synthesis used the entire amount of extracted RNA, and PCR amplification then used the entire amount of cDNA produced. Libraries were prepared in parallel using an identical number of PCR cycles. The published analysis was carried out like this. About 48,000 +/- 9,800 unique UMI-labeled TRB cDNA molecules per library were extracted with MIGEC and MiXCR, with at least two reads per UMI required. Each library averaged roughly 40,000 +/- 10,000 functional in-frame TRB CDR3 nucleotide clonotypes without stop codons. After each sample was downsampled to 5000 UMI-labeled TRB molecules, VDJtools was used to calculate diversity metrics such as normalized Shannon-Wiener and Chao1. VDJtools computed clonotype-size-weighted physicochemical properties of the central five CDR3 residues: interaction energy, strength, volume and Kidera factor 4. After the reads were reprocessed by TCRdb, one entry was made per CDR3 protein sequence, with no DNA. The V and J calls follow TCRdb's processing rather than the paper's. For this sample, the table gives over 70,000 distinct CDR3 sequences. The ten largest clones take up 1.5% to 2% of the sample.

Rearrangement joined TRBV25-1 to TRBJ2-1; checking the TCRdb D call of TRBD2 is not possible without DNA. Sequenced sample: naive CXCR3- CD8+ T cells from blood. This specimen's cell subset or site label, per the study, means: CD45RO-CCR7+CD27+CD95- naive CD8+ T cells lacking CXCR3 (TNR3-). The clonotype comes from a human donor in good health. Some clones in this sample may be carry-over from other donors' samples. The CDR3 amino acid sequence is: CASSLASGNNEQFF.